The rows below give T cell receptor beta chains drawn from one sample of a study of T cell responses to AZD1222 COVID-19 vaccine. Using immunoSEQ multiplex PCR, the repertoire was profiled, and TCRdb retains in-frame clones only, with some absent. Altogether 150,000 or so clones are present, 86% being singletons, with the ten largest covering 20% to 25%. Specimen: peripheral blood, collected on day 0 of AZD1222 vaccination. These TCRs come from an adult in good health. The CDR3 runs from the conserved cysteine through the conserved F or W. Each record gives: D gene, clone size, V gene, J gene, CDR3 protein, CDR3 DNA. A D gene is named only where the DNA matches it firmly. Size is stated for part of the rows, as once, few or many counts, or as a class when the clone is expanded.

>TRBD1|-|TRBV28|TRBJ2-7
CASRQDRAPFREQYF
TGTGCCAGCAGACAGGACAGGGCCCCTTTTAGGGAGCAGTACTTC
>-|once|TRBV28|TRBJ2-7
CASSQGGAFSYEQYF
TGTGCCAGCAGCCAAGGGGGGGCCTTCTCCTACGAGCAGTACTTC
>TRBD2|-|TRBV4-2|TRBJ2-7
CASSPLGAGGSYEQYF
TGTGCCAGCAGTCCCCTGGGGGCGGGGGGGTCCTACGAGCAGTACTTC
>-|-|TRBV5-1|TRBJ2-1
CASSQQIESSYNEQFF
TGCGCCAGCAGTCAGCAAATTGAGAGCTCCTACAATGAGCAGTTCTTC
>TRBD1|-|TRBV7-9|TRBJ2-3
CASNRGTYTQYF
TGTGCCAGCAACAGGGGCACGTATACGCAGTATTTT
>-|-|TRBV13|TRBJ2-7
CASRGRGDEQYF
TGTGCCAGCCGCGGCAGGGGGGACGAGCAGTACTTC
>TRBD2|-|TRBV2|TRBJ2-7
CASSGNSGGARAEQYF
TGTGCCAGCAGTGGTAATAGCGGGGGGGCTCGGGCGGAGCAGTACTTC
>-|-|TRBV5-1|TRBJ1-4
CASSATGSNEKLFF
TGCGCCAGCAGCGCCACAGGGAGTAATGAAAAACTGTTTTTT
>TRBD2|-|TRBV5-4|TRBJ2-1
CASSPGLVREQFF
TGTGCCAGCAGCCCCGGACTAGTACGAGAGCAGTTCTTC
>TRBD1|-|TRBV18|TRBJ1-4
CASSPPGQGSEKLFF
TGTGCCAGCTCACCACCGGGACAGGGGAGCGAAAAACTGTTTTTT
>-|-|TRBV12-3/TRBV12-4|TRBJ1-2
CASSPWPRGGYTF
TGTGCCAGCAGTCCATGGCCACGGGGGGGCTACACCTTC
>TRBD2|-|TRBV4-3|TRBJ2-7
CASSQELAGGLYEQYF
TGCGCCAGCAGCCAAGAACTAGCGGGGGGGCTCTACGAGCAGTACTTC
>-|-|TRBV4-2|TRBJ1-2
CASSQEGDRTYFPYGYTF
TGTGCCAGCAGCCAAGAAGGTGACAGGACCTATTTCCCCTATGGCTACACCTTC
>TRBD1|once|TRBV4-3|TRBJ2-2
CASSQGGGGQGWTGELFF
TGCGCCAGCAGCCAAGGGGGTGGGGGACAGGGTTGGACCGGGGAGCTGTTTTTT
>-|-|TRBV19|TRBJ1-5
CASRFYSNQPQHF
TGTGCCAGTAGATTCTATAGCAATCAGCCCCAGCATTTT
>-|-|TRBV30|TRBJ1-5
CAWRSAGRQPQHF
TGTGCCTGGAGATCGGCAGGGCGTCAGCCCCAGCATTTT
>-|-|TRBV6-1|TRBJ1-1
CASSESGGSEAFF
TGTGCCAGCAGTGAATCCGGGGGCAGTGAAGCTTTCTTT
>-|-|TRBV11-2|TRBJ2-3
CASSLNRLDTQYF
TGTGCCAGCAGCTTAAATCGGTTGGATACGCAGTATTTT
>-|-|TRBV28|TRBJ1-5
CASSFGRLGGYSNQPQHF
TGTGCCAGCAGTTTCGGACGTTTAGGGGGTTATAGCAATCAGCCCCAGCATTTT
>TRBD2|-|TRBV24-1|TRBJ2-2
CATSEAHGTGRFSGTGELFF
TGTGCCACCAGTGAAGCCCACGGGACGGGTCGATTTAGCGGGACCGGGGAGCTGTTTTTT
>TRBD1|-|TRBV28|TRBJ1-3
CASSNQGAVGNTIYF
TGTGCCAGCAGCAACCAGGGGGCGGTAGGGAACACCATATATTTT
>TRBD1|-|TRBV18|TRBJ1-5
CASSLMGQQSNQPQHF
TGTGCCAGCTCACTCATGGGACAGCAGAGCAATCAGCCCCAGCATTTT
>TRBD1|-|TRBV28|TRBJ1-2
CASSWTGSVGDAANYGYTF
TGTGCCAGCAGCTGGACAGGGAGCGTAGGGGACGCAGCTAACTATGGCTACACCTTC
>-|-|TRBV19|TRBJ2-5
CASKVGETQYF
TGTGCCAGTAAAGTAGGGGAGACCCAGTACTTC
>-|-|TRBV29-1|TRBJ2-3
CSVDRGAINTQYF
TGCAGCGTTGATCGCGGGGCCATAAATACGCAGTATTTT
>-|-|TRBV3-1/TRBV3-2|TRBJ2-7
CASSQGVTTYEQYF
TGTGCCAGCAGCCAGGGTGTAACTACCTACGAGCAGTACTTC
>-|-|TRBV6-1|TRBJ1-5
CASSEGRASNSNQPQHF
TGTGCCAGCAGTGAAGGGAGGGCCAGCAATAGCAATCAGCCCCAGCATTTT
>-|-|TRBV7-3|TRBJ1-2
CASSLTGAGDGYTF
TGTGCCAGCAGCTTAACCGGGGCAGGGGATGGCTACACCTTC
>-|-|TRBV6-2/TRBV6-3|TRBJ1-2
CASTYSDTGYTF
TGTGCCAGCACTTACTCCGATACGGGCTACACCTTC
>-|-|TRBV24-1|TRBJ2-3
CATGLPGADTQYF
TGTGCCACCGGGCTCCCGGGGGCAGATACGCAGTATTTT
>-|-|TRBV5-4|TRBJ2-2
CASSLGGRGPNTGELFF
TGTGCCAGCAGCTTGGGGGGGCGGGGGCCCAACACCGGGGAGCTGTTTTTT
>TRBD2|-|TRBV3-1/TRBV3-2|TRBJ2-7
CASSHALAGGTYEQYF
TGTGCCAGCAGCCATGCTCTAGCGGGGGGAACCTACGAGCAGTACTTC
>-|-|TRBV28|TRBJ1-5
CASSLRFGSNQPQHF
TGTGCCAGCAGTTTACGGTTCGGGAGCAATCAGCCCCAGCATTTT
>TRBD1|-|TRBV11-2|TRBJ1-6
CASSLQGAYSPLHF
TGTGCCAGCAGTCTACAGGGGGCCTATTCACCCCTCCACTTT
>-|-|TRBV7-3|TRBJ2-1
CASSPVGSTNEQFF
TGTGCCAGCAGCCCCGTCGGGTCGACGAATGAGCAGTTCTTC